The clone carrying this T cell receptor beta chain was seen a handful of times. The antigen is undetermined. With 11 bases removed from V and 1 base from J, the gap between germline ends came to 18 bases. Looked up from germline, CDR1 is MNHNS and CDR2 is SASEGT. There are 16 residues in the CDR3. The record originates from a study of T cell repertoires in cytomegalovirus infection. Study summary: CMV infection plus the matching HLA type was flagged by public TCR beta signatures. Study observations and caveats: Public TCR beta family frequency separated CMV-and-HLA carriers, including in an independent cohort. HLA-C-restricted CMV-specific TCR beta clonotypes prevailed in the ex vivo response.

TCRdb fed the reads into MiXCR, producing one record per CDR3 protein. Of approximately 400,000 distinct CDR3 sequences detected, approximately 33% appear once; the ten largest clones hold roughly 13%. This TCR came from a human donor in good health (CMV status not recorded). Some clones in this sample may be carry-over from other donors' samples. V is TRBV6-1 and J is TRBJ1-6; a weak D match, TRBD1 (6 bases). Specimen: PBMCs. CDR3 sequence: CAGGVDWGSYNSPLHF. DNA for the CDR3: TGTGCCGGGGGCGTCGACTGGGGGTCCTATAATTCACCCCTCCACTTT.